The T cell receptor (beta chain) described here comes from a study of cytomegalovirus exposure and HLA in healthy donors. A word on this clone: The antigen is unknown.

Study results and caveats: Being indistinguishable, some V segments were excluded, TRBV6-2 and TRBV6-3 among them.

Both 60 Vbeta primers and 13 Jbeta primers went into the PCR. Generated by immunoSEQ multiplex PCR, the TCRdb table keeps only in-frame clones and is missing some. This table has about 78,000 clones, less than 85% appearing once. The V and J ends lost 3 bases and 0 bases, in that order; junction bases with no gene match: 1. CDR3 length: 15 amino acids. Per the germline V gene, CDR1 is KGHSH and CDR2 is LQKENI. The specimen was PBMCs. This TCR came from a woman aged 45-59 years in good health and CMV-seronegative. The gene calls are TRBV18 and TRBJ1-3; TRBD1 aligns across 8 bases. The CDR3 loop is CASSPGQVSGNTIYF. The CDR3 nucleotides read TGTGCCAGCTCACCGGGACAGGTCTCTGGAAACACCATATATTTT.